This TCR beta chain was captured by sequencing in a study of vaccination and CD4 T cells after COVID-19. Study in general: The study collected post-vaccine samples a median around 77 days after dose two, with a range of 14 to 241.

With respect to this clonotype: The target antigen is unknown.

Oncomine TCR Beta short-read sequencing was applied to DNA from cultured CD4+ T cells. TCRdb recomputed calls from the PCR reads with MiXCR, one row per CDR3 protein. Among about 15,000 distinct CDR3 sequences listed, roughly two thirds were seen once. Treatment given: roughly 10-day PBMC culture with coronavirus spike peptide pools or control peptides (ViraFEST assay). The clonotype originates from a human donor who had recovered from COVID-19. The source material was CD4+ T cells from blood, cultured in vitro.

The CDR3 loop is CASARGQSTWGPGELFF. CDR3 bases: TGTGCCAGCGCACGGGGACAATCAACCTGGGGCCCCGGGGAGCTGTTTTTT. V usage is TRBV6-1 and J usage is TRBJ2-2, with D possibly TRBD1 on 6 matching bases. V lost 8 bases, J lost 6 bases, and 25 bases lay in between. CDR1 and CDR2 from the germline V gene are MNHNS and SASEGT. CDR3 length: 17 amino acids.